The rows below give T cell receptor beta chains drawn from one sample of a study of cytomegalovirus exposure and HLA in healthy donors. Clones were read by immunoSEQ multiplex PCR, and TCRdb kept only the in-frame ones, dropping some. Here the sample spans about 160,000 clones, roughly nine tenths being singletons. The sequencing sample was made of PBMCs. These receptors all stem from a man in his late teens or twenties in good health and CMV-seropositive. The CDR3 runs from the conserved cysteine through the conserved F or W. D genes are given only for firm matches. Size is omitted from some rows. Given values are once, few, many or a class for expanded clones.

V	D	size	J	DNA	CDR3
TRBV4-1	TRBD1	NA	TRBJ1-1	TGCGCCAGCAGCAACGCGCCAGGGGGCACTGAAGCTTTCTTT	CASSNAPGGTEAFF
TRBV18	TRBD1	NA	TRBJ1-5	TGTGCCAGCTCACCGACCGGGACAGGGGGTAGTCAGCCCCAGCATTTT	CASSPTGTGGSQPQHF
TRBV19	TRBD2	NA	TRBJ2-1	TGTGCCAGTAGTATGGGGGCAGCGGGAGTGGGGAATGAGCAGTTCTTC	CASSMGAAGVGNEQFF
TRBV7-9	TRBD2	NA	TRBJ2-1	TGTGCCAGCAGCTTGCTAGCGGGAGGAATTGAGCAGTTCTTC	CASSLLAGGIEQFF
TRBV9	TRBD1	NA	TRBJ1-2	TGTGCCAGCAGCGTATTCTCCGGGACAGGGGCACATGGCTACACCTTC	CASSVFSGTGAHGYTF
TRBV6-6	TRBD1	few	TRBJ1-2	TGTGCCAGCAGTTACCAACAGGGGGGATTTGGCTACACCTTC	CASSYQQGGFGYTF
TRBV27	TRBD1	NA	TRBJ2-5	TGTGCCAGCAGCCCGCCCCTCGACAGGGGCCATGGACTTGAGACCCAGTACTTC	CASSPPLDRGHGLETQYF
TRBV6-1	NA	few	TRBJ1-1	TGTGCCAGCAGTATAGGGGAAACTGAAGCTTTCTTT	CASSIGETEAFF
TRBV27	NA	NA	TRBJ2-2	TGTGCCAGCAGCCGGGGAGCTACCGGGGAGCTGTTTTTT	CASSRGATGELFF
TRBV19	NA	NA	TRBJ1-5	TGTGCCAGTAGTGTCGGGTATCAGCCCCAGCATTTT	CASSVGYQPQHF
TRBV18	NA	NA	TRBJ2-5	TGTGCCAGCTCACTCCCTATTCTTCAAGAGACCCAGTACTTC	CASSLPILQETQYF
TRBV28	TRBD1	NA	TRBJ1-2	TGTGCCACCGCGTCGGCAGGGGGTGGCTACACCTTC	CATASAGGGYTF
TRBV9	NA	NA	TRBJ1-1	TGTGCCAGCAGCCGATACCGTGGGCCAATCATGAACACTGAAGCTTTCTTT	CASSRYRGPIMNTEAFF
TRBV19	NA	NA	TRBJ2-1	TGTGCCAGTAGTATTTCCCACTCGGGGTGGAATGAGCAGTTCTTC	CASSISHSGWNEQFF
TRBV10-1	TRBD1	NA	TRBJ2-1	TGCGCCAGCAGTGGGGGACAGGGGGCGAATGAGCAGTTCTTC	CASSGGQGANEQFF
TRBV2	TRBD2	NA	TRBJ2-7	TGTGCCAGCAGTCAACCTGGACTAGCCGTCCGATACGAGCAGTACTTC	CASSQPGLAVRYEQYF
TRBV7-3	NA	NA	TRBJ2-3	TGTGCCAGCAGCTCCTCAGTCACAGATACGCAGTATTTT	CASSSSVTDTQYF
TRBV18	NA	NA	TRBJ1-2	TGTGCCAGCTCACCCGAAGGGAGTTCTAACTATGGCTACACCTTC	CASSPEGSSNYGYTF
TRBV6-5	TRBD2	NA	TRBJ2-1	TGTGCCAGCAGTTACTCTTCTAGCGGGAGTGAAAATGAGCAGTTCTTC	CASSYSSSGSENEQFF
TRBV6-5	TRBD1	NA	TRBJ2-1	TGTGCCAGCAGTCCGGGACAGGGACCGCGCCGCAGGTTCTTC	CASSPGQGPRRRFF
TRBV28	TRBD1	NA	TRBJ2-7	TGTGCCAGCAGTTTAGGCGGGACAGGGTATTCGTCCTACGAGCAGTACTTC	CASSLGGTGYSSYEQYF
TRBV19	TRBD2	NA	TRBJ2-7	TGTGCCAGTTCTTCCGGCCCGGGGGGACTTTACGAGCAGTACTTC	CASSSGPGGLYEQYF
TRBV11-2	TRBD2	NA	TRBJ2-3	TGTGCCAGCAATGGGGCTAGCGGGAGGTCGACGCAGTATTTT	CASNGASGRSTQYF
TRBV6-1	NA	NA	TRBJ2-7	TGTGCCAGCAGTGAATACTTTGGGAGCCCCTACGAGCAGTACTTC	CASSEYFGSPYEQYF
TRBV6-1	NA	NA	TRBJ1-1	TGTGCCAGCAGTGAATCGGGGAGAACTGAAGCTTTCTTT	CASSESGRTEAFF
TRBV18	NA	NA	TRBJ2-3	TGTGCCAGCTCCCCCGAGGAGCGATTTAGCACAGATACGCAGTATTTT	CASSPEERFSTDTQYF
TRBV11-2	TRBD2	NA	TRBJ2-1	TGTGCCAGCAGCTTAGATCCCGGGACTAGCGGCTACAATGAGCAGTTCTTC	CASSLDPGTSGYNEQFF
TRBV6-1	NA	NA	TRBJ2-7	TGTGCCAGCTGGGAGCTAGCGTCAAGCTACGAGCAGTACTTC	CASWELASSYEQYF
TRBV10-3	TRBD1	few	TRBJ2-2	TGTGCCATCAGTGAGGGACAGGGGAACACCGGGGAGCTGTTTTTT	CAISEGQGNTGELFF
TRBV7-9	TRBD2	NA	TRBJ2-7	TGTGCCAGCAGCCAGACTAGCGGAGCCTACGAGCAGTACTTC	CASSQTSGAYEQYF
TRBV19	NA	NA	TRBJ1-1	TGTGCCAGTGACCGGGGTAAGAGTACTGAAGCTTTCTTT	CASDRGKSTEAFF
TRBV28	NA	NA	TRBJ1-2	TGTGCCAGCAGCCCTCGTCTCTATGGCTACACCTTC	CASSPRLYGYTF
TRBV28	TRBD1	NA	TRBJ1-2	TGTGCCAGCAGATTACAGGGGGCCGGGTATGGCTACACCTTC	CASRLQGAGYGYTF
TRBV5-1	NA	NA	TRBJ2-2	TGCGCCAGCAGCTGGACGGGAGTACCGAACACCGGGGAGCTGTTTTTT	CASSWTGVPNTGELFF
TRBV29-1	TRBD2	NA	TRBJ2-3	TGCAGCGGAAGAGAAGGACTAGACGAGGCAGATACGCAGTATTTT	CSGREGLDEADTQYF
TRBV2	NA	NA	TRBJ1-5	TGTGCCAGCGCAGGAAATAGCAATCAGCCCCAGCATTTT	CASAGNSNQPQHF
TRBV5-1	TRBD1	NA	TRBJ2-2	TGCGCCAGCAGCTTGGAGAGGGGGCGGTGGAACACCGGGGAGCTGTTTTTT	CASSLERGRWNTGELFF
TRBV28	TRBD1	NA	TRBJ1-1	TGTGCCAGCAGTGGTCCCGGGACAGGGGTCGCTTTCTTT	CASSGPGTGVAFF
TRBV16	TRBD2	NA	TRBJ2-7	TGTGCCAGCAGCCCCTCCAGCCCGGGACTAGCGGTGTACGAGCAGTACTTC	CASSPSSPGLAVYEQYF
TRBV9	NA	NA	TRBJ1-3	TGTGCCAGCAGCGTAGCCCCCCCCGGGATAACAACTGGAAACACCATATATTTT	CASSVAPPGITTGNTIYF
TRBV7-9	NA	NA	TRBJ2-1	TGTGCCAGCAGCCCTCGTACAGAATACAATGAGCAGTTCTTC	CASSPRTEYNEQFF
TRBV29-1	TRBD1	NA	TRBJ2-7	TGCAGCGTTGAGCGGACAGGGGGCTCCTACGAGCAGTACTTC	CSVERTGGSYEQYF
TRBV6-6	TRBD1	NA	TRBJ1-2	TGTGCCAGCAGGAACCAGGGGGCCGACTATGGCTACACCTTC	CASRNQGADYGYTF
TRBV6-6	NA	NA	TRBJ2-2	TGTGCCAGCAGCCCCTTGGGAGCTAACACCGGGGAGCTGTTTTTT	CASSPLGANTGELFF
TRBV25-1	NA	NA	TRBJ1-1	TGTGCCAGCAGGGGAGTGAACACTGAAGCTTTCTTT	CASRGVNTEAFF
TRBV6-4	NA	NA	TRBJ2-1	TGTGCCAGCAGTGACGGGCAGGGGGGCAATGAGCAGTTCTTC	CASSDGQGGNEQFF
TRBV28	TRBD2	NA	TRBJ2-1	TGTGCCAGCAGTTTAAGGTCGGGACTAGTTGATGAGCAGTTCTTC	CASSLRSGLVDEQFF
TRBV19	TRBD1	NA	TRBJ2-1	TGTGCCAGTAGTATAGATGGGACAGAGAACAATGAGCAGTTCTTC	CASSIDGTENNEQFF
TRBV29-1	TRBD1	NA	TRBJ1-1	TGCAGCGTTGTCCGTTGGGACAGGGTAGGGTACACTGAAGCTTTCTTT	CSVVRWDRVGYTEAFF
TRBV7-9	TRBD1	NA	TRBJ1-4	TGTGCCAGCAGCTTCGATGGGACAGGGGGGCGAAATGAAAAACTGTTTTTT	CASSFDGTGGRNEKLFF
TRBV11-3	TRBD1	NA	TRBJ2-2	TGTGCCAGCAGCACCCGACAGGGAAAGAACACCGGGGAGCTGTTTTTT	CASSTRQGKNTGELFF
TRBV18	NA	NA	TRBJ1-2	TGTGCCAGCTCACCTTTAGCCGGGATCGTCGATGGCTACACCTTC	CASSPLAGIVDGYTF